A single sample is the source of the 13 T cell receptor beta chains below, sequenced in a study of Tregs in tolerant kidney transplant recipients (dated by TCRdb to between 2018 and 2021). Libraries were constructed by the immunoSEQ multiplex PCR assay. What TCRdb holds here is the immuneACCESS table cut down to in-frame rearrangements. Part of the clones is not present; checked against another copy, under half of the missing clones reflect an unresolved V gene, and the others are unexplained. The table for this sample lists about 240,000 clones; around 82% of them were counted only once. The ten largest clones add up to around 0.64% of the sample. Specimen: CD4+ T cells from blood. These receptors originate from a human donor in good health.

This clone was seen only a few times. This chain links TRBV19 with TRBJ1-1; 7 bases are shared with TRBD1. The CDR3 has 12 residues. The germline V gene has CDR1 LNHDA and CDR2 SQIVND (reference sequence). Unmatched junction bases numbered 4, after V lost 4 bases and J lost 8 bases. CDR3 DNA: TGTGCCAGTAGTACACGACAGGGAGAAGCTTTCTTT. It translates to CASSTRQGEAFF.

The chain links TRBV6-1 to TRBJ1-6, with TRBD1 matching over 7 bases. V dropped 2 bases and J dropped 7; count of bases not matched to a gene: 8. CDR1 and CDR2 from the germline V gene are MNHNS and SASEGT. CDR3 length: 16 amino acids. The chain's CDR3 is CASSERDSRPNSPLHF. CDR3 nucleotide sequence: TGTGCCAGCAGTGAAAGGGACAGTCGGCCAAATTCACCCCTCCACTTT.

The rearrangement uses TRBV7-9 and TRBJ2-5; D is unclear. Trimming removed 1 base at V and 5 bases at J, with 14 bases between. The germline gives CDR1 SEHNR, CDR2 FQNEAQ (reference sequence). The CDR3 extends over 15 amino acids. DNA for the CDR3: TGTGCCAGCAGCTTAGGGGGTTCGGGTTGGGAGACCCAGTACTTC. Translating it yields CASSLGGSGWETQYF.

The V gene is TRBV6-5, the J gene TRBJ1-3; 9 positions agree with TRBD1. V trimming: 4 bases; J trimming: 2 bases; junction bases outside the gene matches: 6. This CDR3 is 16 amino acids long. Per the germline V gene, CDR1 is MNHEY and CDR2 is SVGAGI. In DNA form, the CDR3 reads TGTGCCAGCAGTTCCAACAGGGGGCGGCCTGGAAACACCATATATTTT. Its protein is CASSSNRGRPGNTIYF.

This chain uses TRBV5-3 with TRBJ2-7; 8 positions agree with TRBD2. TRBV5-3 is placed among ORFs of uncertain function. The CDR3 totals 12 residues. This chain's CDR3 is CSGGTTPYEQYF. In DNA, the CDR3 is TGTAGCGGGGGTACCACCCCCTACGAGCAGTACTTC.

CDR3 sequence reads: CASSTPDRGNNQPQHF. The CDR3 DNA is TGTGCCAGCAGCACCCCGGACAGGGGAAACAATCAGCCCCAGCATTTT. The chain uses TRBV4-2 and TRBJ1-5; 9 nucleotides line up with TRBD1. The CDR3 length is 16 residues. Trimming removed 5 bases from V and 3 bases from J; junction bases left unmatched: 8. The germline gives CDR1 LGHNA, CDR2 YNFKEQ.

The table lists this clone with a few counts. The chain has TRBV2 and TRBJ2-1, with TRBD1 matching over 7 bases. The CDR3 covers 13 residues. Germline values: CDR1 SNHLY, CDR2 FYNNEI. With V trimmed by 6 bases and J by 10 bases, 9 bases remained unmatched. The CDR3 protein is CASRQGSLSEQFF. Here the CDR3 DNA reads TGTGCCAGCAGACAGGGGTCTCTCTCCGAGCAGTTCTTC. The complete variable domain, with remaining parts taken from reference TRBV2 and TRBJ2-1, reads EPEVTQTPSHQVTQMGQEVILRCVPISNHLYFYWYRQILGQKVEFLVSFYNNEISEKSEIFDDQFSVERPDGSNFTLKIRSTKLEDSAMYFCASRQGSLSEQFFGPGTRLTVL.

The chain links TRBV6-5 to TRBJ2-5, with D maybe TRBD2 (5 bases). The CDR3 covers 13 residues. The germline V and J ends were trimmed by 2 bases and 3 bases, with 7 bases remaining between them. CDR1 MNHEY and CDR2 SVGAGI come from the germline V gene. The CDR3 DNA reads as TGTGCCAGCAGTTACACGGGGAAAGAGACCCAGTACTTC. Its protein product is CASSYTGKETQYF.

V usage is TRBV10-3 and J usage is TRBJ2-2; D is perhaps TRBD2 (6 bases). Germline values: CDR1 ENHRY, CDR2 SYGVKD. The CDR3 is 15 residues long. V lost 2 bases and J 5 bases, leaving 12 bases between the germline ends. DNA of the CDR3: TGTGCCATCAGTGAGGGAGGGGTACATACCGGGGAGCTGTTTTTT. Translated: CAISEGGVHTGELFF.

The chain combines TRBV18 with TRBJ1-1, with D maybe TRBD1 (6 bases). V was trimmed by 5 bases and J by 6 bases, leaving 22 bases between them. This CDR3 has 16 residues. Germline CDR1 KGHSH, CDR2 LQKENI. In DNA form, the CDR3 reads TGTGCCAGCTCATTAAGGACTCCCAGGGGTCAGGCTGAAGCTTTCTTT. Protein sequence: CASSLRTPRGQAEAFF.

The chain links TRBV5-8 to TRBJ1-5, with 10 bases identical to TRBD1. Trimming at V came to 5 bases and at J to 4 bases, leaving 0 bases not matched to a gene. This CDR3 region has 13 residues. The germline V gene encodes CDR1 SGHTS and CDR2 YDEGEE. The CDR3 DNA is TGTGCCAGCAGGGGACAGGGGAATCAGCCCCAGCATTTT. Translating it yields CASRGQGNQPQHF.

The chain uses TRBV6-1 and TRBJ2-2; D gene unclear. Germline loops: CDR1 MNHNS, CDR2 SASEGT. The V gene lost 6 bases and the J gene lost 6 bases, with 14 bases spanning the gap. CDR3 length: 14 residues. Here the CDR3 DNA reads TGTGCCAGCAGCCCCATAGGGCCCCCCGGGGAGCTGTTTTTT. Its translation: CASSPIGPPGELFF.

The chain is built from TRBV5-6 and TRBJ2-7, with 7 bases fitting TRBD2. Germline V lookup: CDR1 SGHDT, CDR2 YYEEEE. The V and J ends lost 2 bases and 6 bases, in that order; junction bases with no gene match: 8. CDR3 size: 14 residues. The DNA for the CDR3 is TGTGCCAGCAGCTTCCTCGGGGGAGGGCCCGAGCAGTACTTC. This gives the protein CASSFLGGGPEQYF. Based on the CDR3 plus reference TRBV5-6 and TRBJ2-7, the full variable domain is DAGVTQSPTHLIKTRGQQVTLRCSPKSGHDTVSWYQQALGQGPQFIFQYYEEEERQRGNFPDRFSGHQFPNYSSELNVNALLLGDSALYLCASSFLGGGPEQYFGPGTRLTVT.